This entry concerns a single TCR beta chain. This clonotype showed up just a few times. Its target antigen remains unknown. No quality values exist for individual bases; no much larger clone is one base distant. A case-control design nested within a healthcare worker cohort in London, UK, was used, with weekly nasopharyngeal swab PCR tests and blood sampling performed. Between 23 and 31 March 2020, the week of the UK lockdown, healthcare workers were enrolled and then followed up weekly for as long as 16 weeks. This sample was taken from a study of early T cells in non-severe SARS-CoV-2 infection (dated by TCRdb to the early 2020s). Regarding the study in general: Because TCR sequencing was done on bulk RNA from unsorted whole blood, the alpha and beta chains could not be paired.

CDR1 and CDR2 are read off the germline V gene as SQVTM and ANQGSEA. V sheds 5 bases and J sheds 1 base, leaving 12 bases between their ends. From the cysteine through the phenylalanine, the CDR3 covers 13 amino acids. CDR3 DNA is the only sequence kept; it has 39 bases, read in frame from the first base. The full study reports these points: VDJdb matching was skewed toward anti-spike CD8 responses and likely underestimated virus-specific expansions, missing private and CD4 specificities.

The library relied on 5' RACE. Sequenced using a NextSeq 500. The TCR library protocol attached unique molecular identifiers to individual cDNA molecules to correct for sequencing error and PCR bias. Both TCR alpha and beta chains were sequenced, and tight co-correlation was observed between alpha and beta sequence abundances in each sample. Regarding the original processing steps: Decombinator V4 was used to annotate TCR sequences for V gene, J gene and CDR3. Expanded TCRs were defined as changing significantly between any two time points under a Poisson model with p below 0.0001. Abundances of TCRs were expressed as counts per million after normalisation to the total number of TCRs sequenced in each sample. MAIT TCRs were defined by TRAV1-2 paired with TRAJ12, TRAJ20 or TRAJ33, and iNKT TCRs by TRAV10 paired with TRAJ18. VDJdb, accessed 1 November 2021, was searched for CMV, EBV and SARS-CoV-2 annotated TCRs, with TCRs annotated for multiple antigens excluded. TCRdb reprocessed the public reads (quality trimming at Q25 with fastp, clone calling with MiXCR) and kept in-frame beta chains. For every CDR3 protein sequence, its rows merge into one entry that carries the most common genes and DNA. These V and J calls derive from TCRdb rather than the authors' analysis. The sample contains 85,000 to 100,000 distinct CDR3 sequences, approximately 10% of them found a single time. The ten largest account for around 5.1% of the sample.

The sample was whole blood. The rearranged chain carries TRBV29-1 and TRBJ2-7; there is no confident call for the D gene. This clonotype was sampled from an adult who was a healthcare worker with PCR-confirmed SARS-CoV-2 infection or an uninfected control (not recorded which). In nucleotide form, the sequence is TGCAGCGTTTCGGCCGGGCGGTCCTACGAGCAGTACTTC. Translated, this gives CSVSAGRSYEQYF.